The following is a T cell receptor (beta chain) sequence with its context. This sample stems from a study of OX40 agonist ivuxolimab in advanced cancers. Study-level information: The drug used for patients, ivuxolimab, was an agonistic anti-OX40 (CD134) antibody. One hepatocellular carcinoma and a couple of cutaneous melanoma patients partially responded.

Repertoires were generated with immunoSEQ multiplex PCR, while TCRdb's copy carries only in-frame clones and drops some. The table lists 28,000 or so clones, 90% of them singletons, with about 26% in the top ten. The junction had 4 bases not matched to a gene; V was cut back by 1 base and J by 8 bases. Germline CDR1 LGHNA, CDR2 YNFKEQ. CDR3 length equals 13 residues. The chain combines TRBV4-2 with TRBJ1-1; the match to TRBD1 covers 7 bases. Specimen: CD4+ or CD8+ T cells sorted from blood, collected in a trial of the OX40 agonist ivuxolimab. This clonotype originated in an adult with an advanced solid tumor such as melanoma, head and neck, liver or kidney cancer. The CDR3: CASSQAPGQEAFF. The CDR3 DNA is TGTGCCAGCAGCCAAGCTCCGGGACAGGAAGCTTTCTTT.